Following are 3 T cell receptor beta chains from one sample sequenced in a study of cytomegalovirus exposure and HLA in healthy donors. Researchers ran the PCR with 60 Vbeta and 13 Jbeta primers. The data were produced by immunoSEQ multiplex PCR, yet TCRdb's version contains in-frame clones alone and is incomplete. Among 90,000 to 150,000 clones listed, 55% to 65% were seen once. The sequencing input was PBMCs. The receptors were sampled from a middle-aged man in good health and CMV-seropositive.

This clone has a handful of counts. Here the CDR3 DNA reads TGTGCCAGCATCCCTCCCGAGACTAGTTCCTTTGGGACAGATACGCAGTATTTT. Encoded protein: CASIPPETSSFGTDTQYF. The rearrangement uses TRBV7-9 and TRBJ2-3; D might be TRBD2 (6 bases). This CDR3 spans 18 amino acids. Germline V gene data show CDR1 as SEHNR and CDR2 as FQNEAQ (reference sequence). Trimming took 7 bases from V and 3 from J, leaving 26 bases between them.

This rearrangement joins TRBV29-1 to TRBJ1-5, with a possible D match to TRBD1 (6 bases). The V end was cut by 6 bases, the J end by 3 bases, with 15 bases between. The CDR3 loop spans 14 amino acids. Germline V gives CDR1 SQVTM, CDR2 ANQGSEA. CDR3 region: CSVKGEGANQPQHF. The DNA for the CDR3 is TGCAGCGTGAAGGGGGAGGGAGCCAATCAGCCCCAGCATTTT.

This chain uses TRBV7-3 with TRBJ2-4; TRBD2 might be the D (5 bases). Germline assignment: CDR1 SGHTA and CDR2 FQGTGA. This CDR3 has 15 residues. Trimming pared 1 base from V and 7 bases from J, leaving 14 bases between. The CDR3 DNA is TGTGCCAGCAGCTTAAACTCGGGGTTAGGGAACATTCAGTACTTC. This sequence encodes CASSLNSGLGNIQYF.